This entry lists 5 T cell receptor beta chains sequenced from one sample in a study of regulatory T cells in long-lasting Graves disease (dated by TCRdb to the early 2020s). This specimen's time point label, per the study, means: newly diagnosed GD, antithyroid drugs for less than 3 months. RNA was extracted from PBMCs in TRIzol for both TCR sequencing and RNA sequencing. Library creation used multiplex PCR. The instrument was an Illumina HiSeq 4000. CDR3 regions were amplified by Arm-PCR with iRepertoire HTBI primers to construct TCR beta libraries. TCRdb reworked the public reads: Q25 trimming with fastp, MiXCR clone assembly, productive beta chains retained. Rows merge per CDR3 protein into single entries with the most common DNA and genes. This sample comprises around 250,000 distinct CDR3 sequences, 15% to 20% of them detected only once. The ten largest clonotypes hold approximately 24% of the sample.

The sample here was peripheral blood mononuclear cells (PBMCs), taken at new diagnosis, from a patient treated with antithyroid drugs. These receptors were taken from a female donor with Graves disease.

This clonotype was counted a few times. The chain has TRBV5-6 and TRBJ2-2, with a tentative D call TRBD2 (6 bases). Germline V gene sequence: CDR1 SGHDT, CDR2 YYEEEE. V was clipped by 2 bases and J by 7 bases, with 15 bases between them. The CDR3 extends over 15 amino acids. In DNA, the CDR3 is TGTGCCAGCAGCTTATCCGGGAGAGATCGCGGGGAGCTGTTTTTT. Protein sequence: CASSLSGRDRGELFF. Variable domain in full (rest from reference TRBV5-6 and TRBJ2-2): DAGVTQSPTHLIKTRGQQVTLRCSPKSGHDTVSWYQQALGQGPQFIFQYYEEEERQRGNFPDRFSGHQFPNYSSELNVNALLLGDSALYLCASSLSGRDRGELFFGEGSRLTVL.

This clonotype was recorded at least ten times. The chain is built from TRBV3-1 and TRBJ1-2; D gene ambiguous. This CDR3 spans 12 amino acids. V lost 0 bases and J lost 8, with 7 bases in between. Germline V gives CDR1 LGHDT, CDR2 YNNKEL (reference sequence). CDR3 residues: CASSQDSRGYTF. CDR3 sequence (DNA): TGTGCCAGCAGCCAAGACTCGCGAGGCTACACCTTC.

This chain uses TRBV7-2 with TRBJ2-2; D perhaps matches TRBD2 (5 bases). The CDR3 contains 15 residues. Germline V gene sequence: CDR1 SGHTA, CDR2 FQGNSA. With 2 bases removed from V and 7 bases from J, the gap between germline ends came to 14 bases. CDR3 in amino acids: CASSLRVGAVGELFF. In DNA, the CDR3 is TGTGCCAGCAGCTTACGCGTGGGAGCGGTCGGGGAGCTGTTTTTT. The full variable domain, with the rest looked up from reference TRBV7-2 and TRBJ2-2, is GAGVSQSPSNKVTEKGKDVELRCDPISGHTALYWYRQSLGQGLEFLIYFQGNSAPDKSGLPSDRFSAERTGGSVSTLTIQRTQQEDSAVYLCASSLRVGAVGELFFGEGSRLTVL.

This clonotype was seen at least ten times. The chain is built from TRBV3-1 and TRBJ2-3; D might be TRBD1 (5 bases). The CDR3 length is 13 residues. V gave up 3 bases and J gave up 5 bases, with 9 bases separating them. Germline assignment: CDR1 LGHDT and CDR2 YNNKEL (reference sequence). DNA of the CDR3: TGTGCCAGCAGCCAGTTCAGGGTAGATACGCAGTATTTT. Encoded protein: CASSQFRVDTQYF.

The chain employs TRBV11-2 and TRBJ2-7; 9 bases align to TRBD2. Germline V gene lookup returns CDR1 SGHAT and CDR2 FQNNGV. CDR3 length: 16 amino acids. The junction had 8 bases not matched to a gene; V was cut back by 3 bases and J by 2 bases. CDR3 nucleotide sequence: TGTGCCAGCAGCTTTGGGTCGTCTAGCGGGACCTACGAGCAGTACTTC. Translating gives CASSFGSSSGTYEQYF.